Here is one TCR beta chain with its context. V lost 0 bases to trimming and J lost 2 bases, with 8 bases between them. Germline assignment: CDR1 SGHRS and CDR2 YFSETQ. CDR3 length equals 14 residues. This sample stems from a study of control samples from healthy donors and cancer patients. TCRdb's copy holds only in-frame clones and misses some; the assay was immunoSEQ multiplex PCR. Found here are around 130,000 clones, around 92% of them singletons; the top ten hold almost 40%. This sequence was found in a man in his fifties in good health. The gene calls are TRBV5-1 and TRBJ1-2; D call uncertain. The sequenced sample consisted of blood. CDR3 in DNA: TGCGCCAGCAGCTTGGTTGGCAGCAACTATGGCTACACCTTC. This encodes CASSLVGSNYGYTF. Full variable domain (missing parts from reference TRBV5-1 and TRBJ1-2): KAGVTQTPRYLIKTRGQQVTLSCSPISGHRSVSWYQQTPGQGLQFLFEYFSETQRNKGNFPGRFSGRQFSNSRSEMNVSTLELGDSALYLCASSLVGSNYGYTFGSGTRLTVV.